One and the same sample provided the 17 T cell receptor beta chains below, sequenced in a study of CD8 T cells in ankylosing spondylitis. Study-wide results and caveats: A TCR beta motif made of fewer than ten highly homologous variants seemed typical of ankylosing spondylitis blood.

Each CDR3 protein gets one entry after TCRdb re-called the 5' RACE reads with MiXCR. The sample lists 200,000 to 250,000 distinct CDR3 sequences; about 16% were seen once. The antigens these receptors bind are not known. The sample consisted of blood, either unsorted or a sorted T cell fraction (not recorded which). The receptors shown here come from a male donor with ankylosing spondylitis.

The chain carries TRBV4-3 and TRBJ2-7, with 12 bases identical to TRBD1. The CDR3 runs 16 residues. Trimming removed 0 bases from V and 5 bases from J; junction bases left unmatched: 5. CDR1 and CDR2 (germline): LGHNA, YSLEER. In nucleotides, the CDR3 is TGCGCCAGCAGCCAAGATTGGGGACAGGGGGCCCACGAGCAGTACTTC. This translates into CASSQDWGQGAHEQYF.

This clonotype appeared a few times. This rearrangement joins TRBV2 to TRBJ2-1, with D perhaps matching TRBD1 or TRBD2 (5 bases each). The CDR3 is made up of 14 amino acids. Trimming took off 3 bases at V and 5 bases at J, with 11 bases between the two ends. Germline V gene data show CDR1 as SNHLY and CDR2 as FYNNEI. The CDR3 DNA sequence: TGTGCCAGCAGTGACGGGACCCTCCACAATGAGCAGTTCTTC. Residues: CASSDGTLHNEQFF.

This clonotype was observed a few times. The chain carries TRBV20-1 and TRBJ2-5, with unresolved D. Between the trimmed V and J ends, which lost 1 base and 2 bases, there was a span of 11 bases. Germline V gene sequence: CDR1 DFQATT, CDR2 SNEGSKA (reference sequence). This CDR3 contains 14 residues. The CDR3, as DNA: TGCAGTGCTAGAGTCGCTAACCCACAAGAGACCCAGTACTTC. It encodes CSARVANPQETQYF.

The CDR3 spells CASSEATGGGYEQYF. The CDR3 DNA reads as TGTGCCAGCAGTGAAGCCACAGGGGGAGGCTACGAGCAGTACTTC. The chain employs TRBV6-1 and TRBJ2-7; TRBD1 matches 8 bases. The germline gives CDR1 MNHNS, CDR2 SASEGT. The CDR3 has 15 amino acids. J lost 3 bases, V lost 0 bases, and 4 bases had no gene match.

The chain recombines TRBV27 with TRBJ2-2; D call uncertain. V gave up 1 base and J gave up 6 bases, with 6 bases separating them. The CDR3 covers 13 residues. Germline-derived CDR1 and CDR2 are MNHEY and SMNVEV (reference sequence). In nucleotides, the CDR3 is TGTGCCAGCAGTTTATGGTCGGCCGGGGAGCTGTTTTTT. This encodes CASSLWSAGELFF.

This chain connects TRBV7-9 to TRBJ2-3; 7 bases match TRBD2. CDR3 length equals 16 residues. Trimming at V came to 5 bases and at J to 2 bases, leaving 10 bases not matched to a gene. Germline V gives CDR1 SEHNR, CDR2 FQNEAQ (reference sequence). The CDR3 DNA is TGTGCCAGCAGCCCGCGGGCGGGGGAGTACACAGATACGCAGTATTTT. Translated: CASSPRAGEYTDTQYF.

The J gene is TRBJ1-2, the V gene TRBV28, with TRBD1 matching over 9 bases. V lost 6 bases to trimming and J lost 4 bases; unmatched junction nucleotides: 18. Germline CDR1 and CDR2: MDHEN and SYDVKM. The CDR3 consists of 18 residues. The CDR3 loop is CASSPSTGQGTTGYGYTF. The CDR3 region has the DNA TGTGCCAGCAGCCCCTCGACGGGACAGGGTACCACTGGCTATGGCTACACCTTC.

The sample holds many counts of this clonotype. The chain has TRBV28 and TRBJ2-5, with 8 positions matching TRBD1. The CDR3 totals 11 residues. Trimming removed 3 bases from V and 13 bases from J; junction bases left unmatched: 4. The germline V gene has CDR1 MDHEN and CDR2 SYDVKM. The CDR3 nucleotides read TGTGCCAGCAGTTTCGGACAGGGCCTGTACTTC. Its protein product is CASSFGQGLYF.

V gene TRBV28 combines with J gene TRBJ2-3; TRBD1 matches at 9 bases. The CDR3 loop spans 15 amino acids. V was clipped by 6 bases and J by 1 base; unmatched bases: 5. Looked up from germline, CDR1 is MDHEN and CDR2 is SYDVKM. CDR3 sequence reads: CASSLQGARTDTQYF. The CDR3 DNA reads as TGTGCCAGCAGCCTACAGGGGGCTCGCACAGATACGCAGTATTTT.

The chain joins TRBV13 to TRBJ2-7, with D uncertain. Trimming left V 5 bases short and J 4 bases short, with 12 bases between. The germline CDR1 and CDR2 sequences are PRHDT and FYEKMQ (reference sequence). The CDR3 sequence is 13 residues long. In DNA, the CDR3 is TGTGCCAGCAGCCCGCCGAACCTTTACGAGCAGTACTTC. Its translation is CASSPPNLYEQYF.

This clonotype showed up just a few times. The V gene is TRBV18, the J gene TRBJ2-5; D unresolved. Trimming shortened V by 3 bases and J by 5 bases, and 13 bases separated the two germline ends. This CDR3 has 14 amino acids. Germline-derived CDR1 and CDR2 are KGHSH and LQKENI. CDR3 region: CASSPPIPIETQYF. The CDR3 nucleotides read TGTGCCAGCTCACCTCCTATACCGATCGAGACCCAGTACTTC.

This clonotype was counted a few times. The chain uses TRBV2 and TRBJ2-7; D may be TRBD2 (5 bases). V was shortened by 4 bases and J by 0 bases, with 10 bases between the two germline ends. From germline, CDR1 is SNHLY and CDR2 FYNNEI. The CDR3 contains 14 residues. CDR3 region: CASSALAGSYEQYF. The DNA for the CDR3 is TGTGCCAGCAGTGCTCTAGCTGGCTCCTACGAGCAGTACTTC.

The V and J genes are TRBV4-3 and TRBJ2-7; a possible D gene is TRBD2 (5 bases). The V gene lost 0 bases and the J gene lost 2 bases, with 14 bases spanning the gap. The CDR3 runs to 16 residues. The germline V gene encodes CDR1 LGHNA and CDR2 YSLEER. The CDR3 protein is CASSQDEAGYTYEQYF. The CDR3 DNA follows: TGCGCCAGCAGCCAAGATGAGGCGGGTTATACCTACGAGCAGTACTTC.

This sequence joins TRBV25-1 and TRBJ1-2; 7 bases fit TRBD1. This CDR3 contains 13 residues. The ends lost 5 bases at V and 3 bases at J; junction bases unmatched: 3. Per the germline V gene, CDR1 is MGHDK and CDR2 is SYGVNS. This chain's CDR3 is CASSTGTDYGYTF. DNA for the CDR3: TGTGCCAGCAGTACCGGGACAGACTATGGCTACACCTTC.

The gene calls are TRBV28 and TRBJ1-2; D may be TRBD1 (6 bases). This CDR3 has 13 amino acids. V lost 6 bases and J 7 bases, leaving 15 bases between the germline ends. CDR1 and CDR2 from the germline V gene are MDHEN and SYDVKM. CDR3 nucleotide sequence: TGTGCCAGCAGGCAAGTTACAGGGTCTGGCTACACCTTC. It encodes CASRQVTGSGYTF.

This clonotype was counted a few times. The chain carries TRBV21-1 and TRBJ2-2; TRBD2, the D gene given by the table, was not confirmed from the DNA. TRBV21-1 is classified as a pseudogene. This CDR3 region has 21 residues. This chain's CDR3 is CASSPPLAKENGRADTGELFF. CDR3 coding DNA: TGTGCCAGCAGCCCTCCTCTGGCAAAGGAGAACGGGAGGGCCGACACCGGGGAGCTGTTTTTT.

The chain is built from TRBV15 and TRBJ2-3; 11 bases map to TRBD1. With V trimmed by 2 bases and J by 6 bases, 7 bases remained unmatched. Germline V gene lookup returns CDR1 LNHNV and CDR2 YYDKDF (reference sequence). The CDR3 totals 16 residues. CDR3 DNA: TGTGCCACCAGCAGACGACCGGGACAGGGGGGGGATACGCAGTATTTT. Translating gives CATSRRPGQGGDTQYF.